Listed below are T cell receptor beta chains from one sample, sequenced in a study of Graves' ophthalmopathy and Graves' hyperthyroidism. MiXCR, applied by TCRdb to the multiplex PCR reads, yields one record per CDR3 protein. The sample contains fewer than 250,000 distinct CDR3 sequences, 25% to 30% of which appear only once. Sequencing was carried out using peripheral blood. The receptors stem from a man over 45 with Graves' ophthalmopathy. The CDR3 runs from the conserved cysteine through the conserved F or W. The D gene is left open where the match is weak. Size is stated for part of the rows, as once, few or many counts, or as a class when the clone is expanded.

size	V	J	D	DNA	CDR3
many	TRBV7-9	TRBJ2-7	NA	TGTGCCAGCAGCCCCTCGGACAGCCTAGGGTACGAGCAGTACTTC	CASSPSDSLGYEQYF
many	TRBV7-9	TRBJ1-1	NA	TGTGCCAGCAGCTTAGCCGAAGAAACTGAAGCTTTCTTT	CASSLAEETEAFF
many	TRBV15	TRBJ2-7	TRBD2	TGTGCCACCAGCAGAAATCTCCGGGAGCGGGACTACGAGCAGTACTTC	CATSRNLRERDYEQYF
few	TRBV12-3/TRBV12-4	TRBJ1-2	NA	TGTGCCAGCAGCCCTGGACATAGAGCTTATGGCTACACCTTC	CASSPGHRAYGYTF
many	TRBV6-2/TRBV6-3	TRBJ1-5	TRBD1	TGTGCCAGCAGTCGGACAGGGGATCAGCCCCAGCATTTT	CASSRTGDQPQHF
NA	TRBV19	TRBJ2-7	NA	TGTGCCAGTAGTATTCGGGGGGCGCGCTACGAGCAGTACTTC	CASSIRGARYEQYF
many	TRBV27	TRBJ1-2	NA	TGTGCCAGCAGTTTGAACGGAGTGGTTGGCTACACCTTC	CASSLNGVVGYTF
NA	TRBV28	TRBJ2-5	TRBD1	TGTGCCAGCAGCTCCGGGACAGGGGGAGAAGAGACCCAGTACTTC	CASSSGTGGEETQYF
many	TRBV2	TRBJ1-3	NA	TGTGCCAGCACGGACCGACGGAACACCATATATTTT	CASTDRRNTIYF
once	TRBV12-3/TRBV12-4	TRBJ2-2	TRBD2	TGTGCCAGCAGTTTTTGGCTAGCGGGAGGGCCGCGTAGAACCGGGGAGCTGTTTTTT	CASSFWLAGGPRRTGELFF
many	TRBV6-2/TRBV6-3	TRBJ2-7	NA	TGTGCCAGCAGAAGACCCGGGAGCTCCTACGAGCAGTACTTC	CASRRPGSSYEQYF
NA	TRBV6-1	TRBJ1-5	TRBD1	TGTGCCAGCTGGCCCGGGACAGGGGGGGTCAATCAGCCCCAGCATTTT	CASWPGTGGVNQPQHF
many	TRBV7-2	TRBJ2-7	NA	TGTGCCAGCAGCTTAGACAGGGTCGAGCAGTACTTC	CASSLDRVEQYF
many	TRBV11-3	TRBJ2-7	TRBD2	TGTGCCAGCAGCCCTTATAGCGGGAAGGCCTACGAGCAGTACTTC	CASSPYSGKAYEQYF
many	TRBV19	TRBJ2-4	NA	TGTGCCAGTAGTATGCGAGATTCCCTAGCCAAAAACATTCAGTACTTC	CASSMRDSLAKNIQYF
few	TRBV7-8	TRBJ2-5	TRBD1	TGTGCCAGCAGCCTGAGGACAGGGGCCCTGTACTTC	CASSLRTGALYF